This T cell receptor beta chain came from a study of T cells of healthy individuals. TCRdb re-called the 5' RACE reads with MiXCR, one entry per CDR3 protein. The table includes about 82,000 distinct CDR3 sequences, about 4.8% detected once. This clonotype turned up a few times. The germline CDR1 and CDR2 sequences are SEHNR and FQNEAQ (reference sequence). The CDR3 is 14 residues long. Trimming cost V 7 bases and J 1 base, with 13 bases left between them. The receptor's source is a female donor in good health. This chain joins TRBV7-9 and TRBJ1-1, with D unresolved. The chain's CDR3 is CASNPGEPNTEAFF. For the CDR3, the DNA is TGTGCCAGCAACCCCGGGGAGCCGAACACTGAAGCTTTCTTT.